This record concerns one TCR beta chain sequence. The antigen remains undetermined. Germline V lookup: CDR1 DFQATT, CDR2 SNEGSKA (reference sequence). Trimming removed 6 bases at V and 2 bases at J, with 8 bases between. CDR3 length equals 11 residues. Generation of TCR beta libraries employed quantitative 5'-RACE incorporating molecular barcodes. MiXCR was run by TCRdb on the 5' RACE reads, yielding one entry per CDR3 protein. The sample lists 90,000 to 120,000 distinct CDR3 sequences, approximately 25% seen once, with around an eighth in the top ten. This sample stems from a study of CD8 T cells in ankylosing spondylitis. General study points: As for the disease-linked clones, they showed a CD8+ phenotype and occurred at relatively low frequencies in peripheral blood. Roughly 8 highly homologous variants made up a TCR beta motif, and this motif appeared characteristic of ankylosing spondylitis blood.

The V call is TRBV20-1, the J call TRBJ2-7; D may be TRBD2 (6 bases). Sequenced material: synovial fluid, either unsorted or a sorted T cell fraction (not recorded which). This TCR derives from a male donor with ankylosing spondylitis. CDR3 amino acids: CSARLAYEQYF. CDR3 coding DNA: TGCAGTGCGAGACTAGCCTACGAGCAGTACTTC.